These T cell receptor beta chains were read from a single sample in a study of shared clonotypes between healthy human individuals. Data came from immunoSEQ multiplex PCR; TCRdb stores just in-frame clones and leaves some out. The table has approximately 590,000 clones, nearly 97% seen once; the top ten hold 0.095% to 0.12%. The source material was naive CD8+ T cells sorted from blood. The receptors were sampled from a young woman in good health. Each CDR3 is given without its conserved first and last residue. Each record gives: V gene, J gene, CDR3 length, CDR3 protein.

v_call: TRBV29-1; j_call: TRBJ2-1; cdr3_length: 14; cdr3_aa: SVEDRSGGRALEQF
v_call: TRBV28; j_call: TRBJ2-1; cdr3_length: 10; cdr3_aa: ASSLRHNEQF
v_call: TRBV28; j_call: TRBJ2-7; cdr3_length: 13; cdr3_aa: ASRPPGLRSYEQY
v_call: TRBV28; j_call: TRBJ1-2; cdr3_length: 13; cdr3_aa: ASSSNREVDYGYT
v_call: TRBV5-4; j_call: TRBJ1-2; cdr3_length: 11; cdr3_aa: ASSYGGFGGYT
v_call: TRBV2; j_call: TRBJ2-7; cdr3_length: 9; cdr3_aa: ASSRDYEQY
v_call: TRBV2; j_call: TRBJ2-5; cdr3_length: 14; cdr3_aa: ASGQGRTGIQETQY
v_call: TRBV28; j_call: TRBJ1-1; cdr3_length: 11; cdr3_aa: ASSLGSYTEAF
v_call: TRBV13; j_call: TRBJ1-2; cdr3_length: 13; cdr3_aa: ASSEGKGHSRGYT
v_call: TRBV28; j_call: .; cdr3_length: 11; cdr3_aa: ASLAGERYEQY
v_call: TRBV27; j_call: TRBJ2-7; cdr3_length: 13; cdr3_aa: ASSFTIAGAGEQY
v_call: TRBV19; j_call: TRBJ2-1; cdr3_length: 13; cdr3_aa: ASSIYGSGYNEQF
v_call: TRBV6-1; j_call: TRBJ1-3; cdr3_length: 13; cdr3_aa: ASSDGLLSGNTIY
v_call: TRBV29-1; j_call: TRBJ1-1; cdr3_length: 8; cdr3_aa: SVRVTEAF
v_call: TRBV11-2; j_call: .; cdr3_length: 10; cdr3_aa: ASSTRYYEQY
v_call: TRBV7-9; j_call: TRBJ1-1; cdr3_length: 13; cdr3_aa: ASSLKGGGSTEAF